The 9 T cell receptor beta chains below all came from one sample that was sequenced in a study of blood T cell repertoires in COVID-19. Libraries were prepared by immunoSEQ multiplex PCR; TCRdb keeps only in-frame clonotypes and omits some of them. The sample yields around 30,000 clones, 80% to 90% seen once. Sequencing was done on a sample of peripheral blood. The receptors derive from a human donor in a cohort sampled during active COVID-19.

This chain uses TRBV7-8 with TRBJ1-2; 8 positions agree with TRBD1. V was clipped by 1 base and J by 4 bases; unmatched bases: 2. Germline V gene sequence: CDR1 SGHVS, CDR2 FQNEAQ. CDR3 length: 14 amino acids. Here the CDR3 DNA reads TGTGCCAGCAGCTTAGGGACAGGGATCTATGGCTACACCTTC. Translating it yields CASSLGTGIYGYTF.

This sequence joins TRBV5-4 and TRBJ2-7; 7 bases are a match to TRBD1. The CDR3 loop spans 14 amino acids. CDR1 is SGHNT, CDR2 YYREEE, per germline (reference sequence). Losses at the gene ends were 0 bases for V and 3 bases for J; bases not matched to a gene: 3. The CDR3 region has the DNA TGTGCCAGCAGCTTGGCCAGGGGGAGCTACGAGCAGTACTTC. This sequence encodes CASSLARGSYEQYF.

The CDR3 protein is CASSSHGRGVAGELFF. The DNA for the CDR3 is TGTGCCAGCAGCTCACACGGGCGGGGGGTCGCCGGGGAGCTGTTTTTT. The chain couples TRBV7-3 to TRBJ2-2, with 8 bases that match TRBD2. V shed 4 bases, J shed 6 bases, and the junction held 10 bases outside the gene matches. This CDR3 region has 16 residues. Looked up from germline, CDR1 is SGHTA and CDR2 is FQGTGA.

CDR3 nucleotides: TGTGCCAGCACCCCGGGGGTTTACAATGAGCAGTTCTTC. Its protein is CASTPGVYNEQFF. The gene calls are TRBV2 and TRBJ2-1, with TRBD2 as a possible D gene (6 bases). CDR1 and CDR2 from the germline V gene are SNHLY and FYNNEI. V was shortened by 7 bases and J by 4 bases, with 11 bases between the two germline ends. There are 13 residues in the CDR3.

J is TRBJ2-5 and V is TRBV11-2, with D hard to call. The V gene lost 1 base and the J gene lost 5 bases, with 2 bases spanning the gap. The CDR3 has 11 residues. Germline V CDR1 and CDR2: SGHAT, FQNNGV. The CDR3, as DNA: TGTGCCAGCAGCTTAGCGGAGACCCAGTACTTC. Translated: CASSLAETQYF.

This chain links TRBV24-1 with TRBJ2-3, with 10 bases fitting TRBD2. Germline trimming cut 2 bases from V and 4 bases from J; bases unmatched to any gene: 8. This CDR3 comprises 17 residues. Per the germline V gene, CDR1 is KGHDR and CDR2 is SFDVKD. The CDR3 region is CATSDSRLAGVADTQYF. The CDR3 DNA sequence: TGTGCCACCAGTGATTCGCGGCTAGCGGGGGTCGCAGATACGCAGTATTTT.

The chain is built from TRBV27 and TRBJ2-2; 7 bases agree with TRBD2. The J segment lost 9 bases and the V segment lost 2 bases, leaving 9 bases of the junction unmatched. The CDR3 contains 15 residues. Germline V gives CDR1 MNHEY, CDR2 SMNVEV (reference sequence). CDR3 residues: CASSLTGGASRELFF. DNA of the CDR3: TGTGCCAGCAGTTTAACGGGGGGAGCGAGCCGGGAGCTGTTTTTT.

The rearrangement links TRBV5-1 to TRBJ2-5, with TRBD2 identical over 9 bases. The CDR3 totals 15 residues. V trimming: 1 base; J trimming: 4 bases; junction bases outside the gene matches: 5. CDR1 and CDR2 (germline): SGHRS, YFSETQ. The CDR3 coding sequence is TGCGCCAGCAGCTTGTGGGGCGGGGGGGCAGAGACCCAGTACTTC. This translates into CASSLWGGGAETQYF. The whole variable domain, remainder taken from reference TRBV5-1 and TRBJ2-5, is KAGVTQTPRYLIKTRGQQVTLSCSPISGHRSVSWYQQTPGQGLQFLFEYFSETQRNKGNFPGRFSGRQFSNSRSEMNVSTLELGDSALYLCASSLWGGGAETQYFGPGTRLLVL.

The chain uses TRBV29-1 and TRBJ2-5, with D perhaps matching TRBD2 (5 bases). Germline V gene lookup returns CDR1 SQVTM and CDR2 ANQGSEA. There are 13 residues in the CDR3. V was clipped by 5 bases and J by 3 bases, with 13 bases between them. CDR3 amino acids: CSVSASKKETQYF. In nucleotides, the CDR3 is TGCAGCGTTTCGGCTAGCAAAAAAGAGACCCAGTACTTC.